This T cell receptor (beta chain) comes out of a study of cytomegalovirus exposure and HLA in healthy donors. General study results and limits: In a later analysis, compared with equally common non-associated chains, HLA-associated beta chains were more expanded. A few chains linked to CMV were shown in vitro to be specific for CMV antigens. Diagnosis of cytomegalovirus status made by the classifier reportedly showed high specificity and sensitivity.

The V end was cut by 0 bases, the J end by 0 bases, with 13 bases between. The CDR3 is made up of 17 amino acids. Germline V gives CDR1 SGDLS, CDR2 YYNGEE. 13 Jbeta primers and 60 Vbeta primers were used for the PCR. Method: immunoSEQ multiplex PCR; TCRdb's copy keeps in-frame clones and lacks some. The sample lists about 120,000 clones, about 70% seen once, with around 12% in the top ten. Notes on this clone: The antigen is undetermined.

The rearrangement uses TRBV9 and TRBJ1-3; D unresolved. This receptor was identified in a woman aged 40-49 years in good health and CMV-seropositive. Specimen: PBMCs. The CDR3 region is CASSVENGAFSGNTIYF. In DNA, the CDR3 is TGTGCCAGCAGCGTAGAAAACGGTGCCTTCTCTGGAAACACCATATATTTT.